Listed below are T cell receptor beta chains from one sample, sequenced in a study of control samples from healthy donors and cancer patients. TCRdb keeps only in-frame clones here, not all; method: immunoSEQ multiplex PCR. The sample has more than 85,000 clones, 90% seen once. Material for sequencing was blood. These receptors originate from a human donor in good health. The donor label of this sample is uncertain. Each CDR3 is given with its conserved first and last residue. A D gene is named only where the DNA matches it firmly. Size values are once, few and many counts, or a class for expanded clones, and some rows have none.

d_gene | abundance | j_gene | v_gene | CDR3nt | CDR3aa
TRBD1 | NA | TRBJ1-4 | TRBV5-1 | TGCGCCAGCAGCTTTGGACAGGGGTTTGATGAAAAACTGTTTTTT | CASSFGQGFDEKLFF
NA | NA | TRBJ1-1 | TRBV6-2/TRBV6-3 | TGTGCCAGCAGTTATGGGCAGGGAGAAACTGAAGCTTTCTTT | CASSYGQGETEAFF
TRBD1 | NA | TRBJ1-2 | TRBV9 | TGTGCCAGCAGCGCCGGAAACAGGGGCAACTTCTATGGCTACACCTTC | CASSAGNRGNFYGYTF
NA | NA | TRBJ1-2 | TRBV29-1 | TGCAGCGTTGACCCGTCGTATGGCTACACCTTC | CSVDPSYGYTF
NA | NA | TRBJ1-1 | TRBV6-1 | TGTGCCAGCAGTGAAGGAGGGGCTCAGGGTTTAAAAGCTTTCTTT | CASSEGGAQGLKAFF
TRBD2 | NA | TRBJ2-1 | TRBV11-2 | TGTGCCAGCAGCTCCAGCGGGGTCAGCTCCTACAATGAGCAGTTCTTC | CASSSSGVSSYNEQFF
TRBD1 | NA | TRBJ2-7 | TRBV7-9 | TGTGCCAGCAGTCCAACAGGGGGCATAAGCGAGCAGTACTTC | CASSPTGGISEQYF
NA | NA | TRBJ1-5 | TRBV20-1 | TGCAGTGCTAGTAGTGGAAATCAGCCCCAGCATTTT | CSASSGNQPQHF
TRBD1 | NA | TRBJ2-7 | TRBV20-1 | TGCAGTGCTAGTGGACAGGATCCTTACGAGCAGTACTTC | CSASGQDPYEQYF
TRBD1 | NA | TRBJ2-1 | TRBV12-5 | TGTGCTAGTGGTTTGGTACTCATCGGGGACAGGTACAATGAGCAGTTCTTC | CASGLVLIGDRYNEQFF
TRBD1 | NA | TRBJ1-2 | TRBV6-6 | TGTGCCACCAGGGGGTTTAACTATGGCTACACCTTC | CATRGFNYGYTF
NA | once | TRBJ1-5 | TRBV3-1/TRBV3-2 | TGTGCCAGCAGCACCCGACTGGGGGGTCAGCCCCAGCATTTT | CASSTRLGGQPQHF
TRBD1 | NA | TRBJ1-4 | TRBV19 | TGTGCCAGTAGTATAACGGGACAGGGTAATGAAAAACTGTTTTTT | CASSITGQGNEKLFF
NA | few | TRBJ1-3 | TRBV11-2 | TGTGCCAGCAGCTTAGGGAGGAGCTCTGGAAACACCATATATTTT | CASSLGRSSGNTIYF